The 12 T cell receptor beta chains below come from one sample, sequenced in a study of cytomegalovirus exposure and HLA in healthy donors. In the PCR, 60 Vbeta and 13 Jbeta primers were used. This table comes from immunoSEQ multiplex PCR, and its TCRdb copy is limited to in-frame clones, with some not included. The profile shows approximately 110,000 clones, 65% to 90% of them singletons. Specimen: PBMCs. The receptors come from a woman aged 25 to 39 in good health and CMV-seronegative.

J is TRBJ2-3 and V is TRBV9; 10 bases match TRBD2. The V segment lost 4 bases and the J segment 1 base; nucleotides outside the gene matches: 6. The germline V gene encodes CDR1 SGDLS and CDR2 YYNGEE. CDR3 length: 16 amino acids. CDR3 sequence: CASSFGLAGGTDTQYF. The CDR3 bases are TGTGCCAGCAGCTTCGGGCTAGCGGGAGGCACAGATACGCAGTATTTT.

This rearrangement joins TRBV7-9 to TRBJ2-1; D is unresolved. The ends were cut back, 5 bases at V and 6 bases at J, with 5 bases in the middle. There are 11 residues in the CDR3. The germline CDR1 and CDR2 sequences are SEHNR and FQNEAQ (reference sequence). The CDR3 region is CASSPSNEQFF. In nucleotides, the CDR3 is TGTGCCAGCAGCCCCAGCAATGAGCAGTTCTTC. The variable domain in full, with the rest retrieved from reference TRBV7-9 and TRBJ2-1, is DTGVSQNPRHKITKRGQNVTFRCDPISEHNRLYWYRQTLGQGPEFLTYFQNEAQLEKSRLLSDRFSAERPKGSFSTLEIQRTEQGDSAMYLCASSPSNEQFFGPGTRLTVL.

The CDR3 protein is CASSQGQVTEAFF. Written as DNA, the CDR3 is TGTGCCAGCAGCCAAGGGCAGGTCACTGAAGCTTTCTTT. The V gene is TRBV14, the J gene TRBJ1-1; no definite D call. V was pared by 1 base and J by 4 bases, with 7 bases between. The CDR3 has 13 amino acids. The germline V gene encodes CDR1 SGHDN and CDR2 FVKESK.

The genes are TRBV7-3 and TRBJ2-5, with 9 bases fitting TRBD2. The J call may be mistaken, given a closer DNA end match to TRBJ2-7. Germline lookup yields CDR1 SGHTA and CDR2 FQGTGA. The CDR3 totals 15 residues. Here the CDR3 reads CASSLTREGPYEQYF. The CDR3 nucleotides read TGTGCCAGCAGCTTAACGCGGGAGGGTCCCTACGAGCAGTACTTC.

In its sample, this clone was seen once. This rearrangement joins TRBV28 to TRBJ2-7; D remains unclear. Germline CDR1 MDHEN, CDR2 SYDVKM. The CDR3 length is 11 residues. V was shortened by 5 bases and J by 6 bases, with 8 bases between the two germline ends. DNA of the CDR3: TGTGCCAGCAGTCAGATCTCCGAGCAGTACTTC. The encoded protein is CASSQISEQYF.

V gene TRBV5-8 combines with J gene TRBJ1-3; a weak D match, TRBD1 (5 bases). The germline gives CDR1 SGHTS, CDR2 YDEGEE. The CDR3 spans 15 residues. V lost 0 bases and J 2 bases, leaving 9 bases between the germline ends. CDR3 nucleotide sequence: TGTGCCAGCAGCTTGGGACGGGGGGCTGGAAACACCATATATTTT. This encodes CASSLGRGAGNTIYF.

This clone was picked up a small number of times. This chain links TRBV4-1 with TRBJ2-3; 11 nucleotides line up with TRBD2. Unmatched junction bases numbered 12, after V lost 1 base and J lost 0 bases. CDR1 and CDR2 (germline): MGHRA, YSYEKL. The length of the CDR3 is 20 residues. The CDR3 loop reads CASSQGVAGGPVTSTDTQYF. The CDR3 bases are TGCGCCAGCAGCCAAGGTGTAGCGGGAGGGCCAGTTACCAGCACAGATACGCAGTATTTT.

The chain couples TRBV30 to TRBJ2-7; D might be TRBD2 (6 bases). Trimming took 7 bases from V and 5 from J, leaving 15 bases between them. Per the germline V gene, CDR1 is GTSNPN and CDR2 is SVGIG (reference sequence). The CDR3 length is 12 residues. The DNA of the CDR3 is TGTGCCTTGGGGCGGGGCTTCGACGAGCAGTACTTC. Encoded protein: CALGRGFDEQYF.

The V gene is TRBV2, the J gene TRBJ1-1; D might be TRBD1 (5 bases). This CDR3 has 15 amino acids. Trimming pared 3 bases from V and 5 bases from J, leaving 16 bases between. Germline assignment: CDR1 SNHLY and CDR2 FYNNEI. CDR3 nucleotides: TGTGCCAGCAGTGAGGAGGGGCTCCTAGAGACTGAAGCTTTCTTT. Protein product: CASSEEGLLETEAFF.

The CDR3 DNA reads TGTGCCAGCAGTGAAGCCGGGACAGTCAACGAGCAGTACTTC. Translating gives CASSEAGTVNEQYF. V and J are TRBV6-1 and TRBJ2-7, with TRBD1 matching over 7 bases. The CDR3 spans 14 residues. Germline CDR1 reads MNHNS; CDR2 reads SASEGT. The trim removed 0 bases at V and 5 bases at J, leaving 4 bases unmatched.

The rearrangement joins TRBV28 to TRBJ1-5; the match to TRBD1 covers 9 bases. Germline loops: CDR1 MDHEN, CDR2 SYDVKM. The CDR3 is made up of 13 amino acids. Trimming at V came to 7 bases and at J to 5 bases, leaving 3 bases not matched to a gene. CDR3 region: CASIWTGDQPQHF. The CDR3 DNA reads TGTGCCAGCATATGGACAGGGGATCAGCCCCAGCATTTT. The full variable domain, with the rest looked up from reference TRBV28 and TRBJ1-5, is DVKVTQSSRYLVKRTGEKVFLECVQDMDHENMFWYRQDPGLGLRLIYFSYDVKMKEKGDIPEGYSVSREKKERFSLILESASTNQTSMYLCASIWTGDQPQHFGDGTRLSIL.

V and J are TRBV7-9 and TRBJ2-7; possible D gene TRBD1, 6 bases. V was pared by 4 bases and J by 6 bases, with 16 bases between. CDR1 and CDR2 from the germline V gene are SEHNR and FQNEAQ (reference sequence). The CDR3 has 14 amino acids. The CDR3 is CASSSDSPRLEQYF. The CDR3 DNA sequence: TGTGCCAGCAGCTCGGACAGCCCGAGGCTCGAGCAGTACTTC.